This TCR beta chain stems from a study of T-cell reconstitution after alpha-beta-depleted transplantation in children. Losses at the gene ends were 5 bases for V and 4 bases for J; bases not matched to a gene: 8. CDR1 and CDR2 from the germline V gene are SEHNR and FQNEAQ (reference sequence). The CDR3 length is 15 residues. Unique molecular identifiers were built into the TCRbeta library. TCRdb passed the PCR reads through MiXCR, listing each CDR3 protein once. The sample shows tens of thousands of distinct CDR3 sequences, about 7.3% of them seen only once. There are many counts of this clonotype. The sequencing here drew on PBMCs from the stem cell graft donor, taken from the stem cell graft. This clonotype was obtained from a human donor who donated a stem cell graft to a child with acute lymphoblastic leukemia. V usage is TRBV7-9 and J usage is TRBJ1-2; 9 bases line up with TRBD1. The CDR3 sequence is CASSPPGQGFYGYTF. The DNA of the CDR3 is TGTGCCAGCAGCCCTCCGGGACAGGGATTCTATGGCTACACCTTC.